This T cell receptor (beta chain) was identified during a study of CD8+CD57+ T cells in acquired aplastic anemia. Study-wide background: Sorted CD4+ and CD8+ cells gave a mean 3.2 ug DNA, range about 0.17 to 27.4 ug. General observations from the study: Researchers report that fewer than 30 CD8+ CDR3 sequences appeared in both patients and controls.

With regard to this clonotype: Antigen: not known.

Genomic DNA was employed as the template in profiling TCR beta VDJ and CDR3. MiXCR was run by TCRdb on the reads, yielding one entry per CDR3 protein. This table has hundreds of thousands of distinct CDR3 sequences, 45% to 65% appearing once. This CDR3 is built from 15 residues. Trimming removed 5 bases from V and 5 bases from J; junction bases left unmatched: 7. Germline V gene data show CDR1 as SGHVS and CDR2 as FNYEAQ. Sequenced patients had shown CD8+CD57+ cell expansion by flow cytometry. The sample taken for sequencing was sorted CD4+, CD8+, or CD8+CD57+ T cells (not recorded which) from PBMCs. The TCR was taken from a human donor with aplastic anemia. This chain uses TRBV7-6 with TRBJ2-2; 8 bases agree with TRBD1. CDR3 bases: TGTGCCAGCAGCCCCAGACAGGGGCAGACCGGGGAGCTGTTTTTT. It is translated as CASSPRQGQTGELFF.